Shown below are 2 T cell receptor beta chains from a single sample sequenced in a study of blood T cells in healthy people across ages. The authors ran a second PCR of about 7 to 12 cycles using a sample-barcoded 5' primer and a J-beta primer mix. MiXCR, applied by TCRdb to the 5' RACE reads, yields one record per CDR3 protein. The repertoire holds some 1.8 million distinct CDR3 sequences, about 39% seen once, with approximately 22% in the top ten. The sequencing sample was made of blood. The source of these receptors is a human donor in good health.

The chain carries TRBV6-1 and TRBJ1-4, with 7 bases aligning to TRBD1. Unmatched junction bases numbered 5, after V lost 0 bases and J lost 4 bases. This CDR3 spans 16 amino acids. Germline values: CDR1 MNHNS, CDR2 SASEGT. This CDR3 is CASSEAQGLGNEKLFF. CDR3 DNA: TGTGCCAGCAGTGAAGCACAGGGGCTCGGTAATGAAAAACTGTTTTTT.

This clonotype came up once. V and J are TRBV25-1 and TRBJ2-4; no reliable D call. The DNA matches TRBJ2-7 better at its end, which makes the J call doubtful. Germline values: CDR1 MGHDK, CDR2 SYGVNS. The CDR3 extends over 11 amino acids. The CDR3 spells CASRAYYEQYF. The CDR3 nucleotides read TGTGCCAGCAGGGCATACTACGAGCAGTACTTC.